In its sample, the clone carrying this T cell receptor beta chain was seen many times. What it binds is not known. Orbital computed tomography, thyroid ultrasound, serum thyroxine and TRAb, and clinical symptoms together informed the diagnoses. The sample originates from a study of T cells in Graves' hyperthyroidism and ophthalmopathy. Amplification of TCR beta CDR3 regions was performed using RNA transcripts as template. First-round RT-PCR of the TCR CDR3 relied on the HTBI primer set. TCRdb ran MiXCR on the multiplex PCR reads and lists one entry per CDR3 protein. The profile shows approximately 400,000 distinct CDR3 sequences, approximately 14% of them singletons. General study results and limits: Most thyroid clonotypes with frequency above 0.001 were detected in blood.

The specimen was blood. This TCR came from a woman younger than 35 with Graves' hyperthyroidism.

The CDR3 DNA reads TGTGCCAGCAGTCCCATCGGCAGGGGAGGCGGCTACACCTTC. It is translated as CASSPIGRGGGYTF. V gene TRBV12-3 or TRBV12-4 combines with J gene TRBJ1-2, with D tentatively TRBD1 (6 bases). V was clipped by 5 bases and J by 8 bases, with 18 bases between them. The CDR3 consists of 14 residues.